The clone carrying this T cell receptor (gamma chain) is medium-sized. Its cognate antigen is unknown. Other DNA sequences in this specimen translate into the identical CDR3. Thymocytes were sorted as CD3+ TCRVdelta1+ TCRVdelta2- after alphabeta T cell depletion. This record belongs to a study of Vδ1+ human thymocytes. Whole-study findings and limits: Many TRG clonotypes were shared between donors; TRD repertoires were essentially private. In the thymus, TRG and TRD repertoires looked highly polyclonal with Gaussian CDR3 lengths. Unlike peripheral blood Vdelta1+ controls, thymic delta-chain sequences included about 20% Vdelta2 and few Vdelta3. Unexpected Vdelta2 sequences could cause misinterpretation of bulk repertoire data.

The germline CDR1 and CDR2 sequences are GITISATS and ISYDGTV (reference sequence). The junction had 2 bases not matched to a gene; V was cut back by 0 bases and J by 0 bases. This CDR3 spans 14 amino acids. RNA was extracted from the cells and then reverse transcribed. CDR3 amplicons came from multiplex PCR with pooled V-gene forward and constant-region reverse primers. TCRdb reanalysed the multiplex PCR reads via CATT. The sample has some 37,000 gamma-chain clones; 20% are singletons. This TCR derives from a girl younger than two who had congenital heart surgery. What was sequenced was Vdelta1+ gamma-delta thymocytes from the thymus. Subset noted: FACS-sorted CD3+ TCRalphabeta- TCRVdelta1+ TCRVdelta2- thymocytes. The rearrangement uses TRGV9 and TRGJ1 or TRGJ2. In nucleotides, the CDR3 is TGTGCCTTGTGGGAGGTGCAGAATTATTATAAGAAACTCTTT. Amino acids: CALWEVQNYYKKLF.